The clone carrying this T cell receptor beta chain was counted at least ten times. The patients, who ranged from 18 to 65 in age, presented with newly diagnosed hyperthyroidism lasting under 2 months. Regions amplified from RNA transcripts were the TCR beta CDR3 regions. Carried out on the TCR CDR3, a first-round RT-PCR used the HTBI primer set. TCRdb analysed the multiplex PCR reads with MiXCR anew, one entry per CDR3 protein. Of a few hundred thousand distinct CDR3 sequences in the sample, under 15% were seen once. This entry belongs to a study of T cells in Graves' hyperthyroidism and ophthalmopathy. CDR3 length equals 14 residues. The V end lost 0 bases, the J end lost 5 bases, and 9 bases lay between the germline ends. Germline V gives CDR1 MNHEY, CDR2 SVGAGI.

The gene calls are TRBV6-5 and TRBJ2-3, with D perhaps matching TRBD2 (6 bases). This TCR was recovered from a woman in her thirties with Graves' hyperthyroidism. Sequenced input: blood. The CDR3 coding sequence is TGTGCCAGCAGTTACTCTCGGGAGATAGATACGCAGTATTTT. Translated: CASSYSREIDTQYF.